Sequencing of this TCR beta chain was carried out in a study of T cells in Graves' hyperthyroidism and ophthalmopathy. General study results and limits: Most thyroid-expanded clonotypes above 0.001 were also found in blood. A model of 13 V-J pairs discriminated ophthalmopathy from stable hyperthyroidism.

Of note for this clonotype: Its cognate antigen is unknown.

RNA transcripts were the template for amplifying TCR beta CDR3 regions. RT-PCR in the first round (using the HTBI primer set) targeted the TCR CDR3. A single record per CDR3 protein comes from TCRdb applying MiXCR to the multiplex PCR reads. The sample lists 490,000 or so distinct CDR3 sequences; around 43% were seen once. From germline, CDR1 is LNHDA and CDR2 SQIVND (reference sequence). This CDR3 comprises 16 residues. J lost 5 bases, V lost 4 bases, and 10 bases had no gene match. It was uncontrolled infection, other autoimmune disease, pregnancy or lactation that excluded patients. Diagnoses were made from clinical symptoms, serum measures (thyroxine and TRAb), thyroid ultrasound and orbital computed tomography.

Specimen: peripheral blood or thyroid tissue (not recorded which). The TCR was taken from an adult woman with Graves' disease, either hyperthyroidism or ophthalmopathy (not recorded which). The rearrangement links TRBV19 to TRBJ1-2; 10 positions agree with TRBD1. The CDR3 bases are TGTGCCAGTAGTACCCCGACAGGGGGCAGGAGTTATGGCTACACCTTC. It codes for CASSTPTGGRSYGYTF.